This TCR beta chain was identified in a study of CD8 T cells in ankylosing spondylitis (dated by TCRdb to 2016 to 2017). Concerning the study at large: The study profiled T cell receptor beta repertoires in healthy donors and ankylosing spondylitis patients to find disease-linked TCR variants. The full study cohort was made up of under 30 ankylosing spondylitis patients and roughly 100 healthy donors. Peripheral blood samples were taken, and synovial fluid was additionally collected from ankylosing spondylitis patients. What the study reported, not specific to this receptor: The disease-linked clones showed a CD8+ phenotype and occurred at relatively low frequencies in peripheral blood. Some motif variants were previously reported in synovial fluid and blood of reactive arthritis patients, suggesting common disease-initiation mechanisms. Blood from ankylosing spondylitis patients appeared to be characterized by a TCR beta motif composed of eight or nine highly homologous amino acid variants. The disease-linked clones were reported as significantly enriched in matched synovial fluid samples from ankylosing spondylitis patients.

These reads were obtained on an Illumina HiSeq 2500. TCR beta libraries were prepared by quantitative 5'-RACE with molecular barcodes. As for the original processing: A new computational method, built on a probabilistic model of VDJ rearrangement, was used to identify disease-linked TCR variants. In TCRdb, the public reads were trimmed at Q25 with fastp and aligned with MiXCR, with productive beta chains retained. Entries are consolidated by CDR3 protein sequence, retaining the most common genes and DNA. In this record, the V and J calls reflect TCRdb's handling and not the investigators' own analysis. For this sample there are 84,000 or so distinct CDR3 sequences; under 30% appear just once. 45% to 65% of the sample is in the top ten clones. This clonotype was detected only a few times. This clone's antigen is unknown. Per-nucleotide qualities are absent, and no much larger clonotype sits a single base away.

Trimming takes 4 bases from V and 2 bases from J, and the germline ends sit 5 bases apart. From the germline V gene, CDR1 is ENHRY and CDR2 is SYGVKD. Counted from cysteine to phenylalanine, this CDR3 has 12 amino acids. The kept DNA is CDR3 alone, 36 bases in frame from the first base. This TCR was recovered from a male donor with ankylosing spondylitis or in good health (not recorded which). Sequenced sample: blood, either unsorted or a sorted T cell fraction (not recorded which). The chain was built from TRBV10-3 and TRBJ2-5, with an unclear D gene assignment. The sequenced DNA is TGTGCCATCAGTGCAGGTCAAGAGACCCAGTACTTC. Translated, this gives CAISAGQETQYF.